These T cell receptor beta chains were read from a single sample in a study of cytomegalovirus exposure and HLA in healthy donors. The protocol was immunoSEQ multiplex PCR, while the TCRdb copy is restricted to in-frame clones and leaves out a portion. The sample carries more than 300,000 clones, more than 80% recorded once. Sequenced input: PBMCs. These receptors were taken from a woman aged 18-29 years in good health and CMV-seronegative. CDR3s include the opening cysteine and the closing phenylalanine or tryptophan. The D gene is left open where the match is weak. Expanded clones get a size class; other rows say once, few or many, or leave the size out.

d_gene: TRBD2; j_gene: TRBJ2-7; abundance: NA; v_gene: TRBV9; CDR3aa: CASSNGASGSSYEQYF; CDR3nt: TGTGCCAGCAGCAACGGGGCTAGCGGGAGTTCCTACGAGCAGTACTTC
d_gene: NA; j_gene: TRBJ2-7; abundance: once; v_gene: TRBV12-5; CDR3aa: CASGLLTREQYF; CDR3nt: TGTGCTAGTGGTTTGTTAACTCGGGAGCAGTACTTC
d_gene: NA; j_gene: TRBJ2-7; abundance: NA; v_gene: TRBV14; CDR3aa: CASSRATTGEQYF; CDR3nt: TGTGCCAGCAGCCGAGCTACGACAGGCGAGCAGTACTTC
d_gene: TRBD2; j_gene: TRBJ2-7; abundance: once; v_gene: TRBV11-2; CDR3aa: CASSLSGAASYEQYF; CDR3nt: TGTGCCAGCAGTCTCAGCGGGGCAGCTTCCTACGAGCAGTACTTC
d_gene: TRBD1; j_gene: TRBJ1-2; abundance: NA; v_gene: TRBV30; CDR3aa: CAWRTGSYGYTF; CDR3nt: TGTGCCTGGAGGACAGGGTCGTATGGCTACACCTTC
d_gene: NA; j_gene: TRBJ2-7; abundance: NA; v_gene: TRBV7-9; CDR3aa: CASSSGKGLLLSYEQYF; CDR3nt: TGTGCCAGCAGTTCTGGAAAGGGGCTACTCCTCTCCTACGAGCAGTACTTC
d_gene: NA; j_gene: TRBJ1-5; abundance: NA; v_gene: TRBV7-8; CDR3aa: CASSLQGKDQPQHF; CDR3nt: TGTGCCAGCAGCCTTCAGGGAAAGGATCAGCCCCAGCATTTT
d_gene: NA; j_gene: TRBJ2-2; abundance: many; v_gene: TRBV2; CDR3aa: CASRQENTGELFF; CDR3nt: TGTGCCAGCAGACAGGAGAACACCGGGGAGCTGTTTTTT
d_gene: NA; j_gene: TRBJ1-2; abundance: few; v_gene: TRBV29-1; CDR3aa: CSVGGYYGYTF; CDR3nt: TGCAGCGTTGGCGGCTACTATGGCTACACCTTC
d_gene: TRBD1; j_gene: TRBJ2-7; abundance: NA; v_gene: TRBV4-1; CDR3aa: CASSQAGGLGEQYF; CDR3nt: TGCGCCAGCAGCCAAGCAGGGGGCCTAGGCGAGCAGTACTTC
d_gene: TRBD2; j_gene: TRBJ2-3; abundance: NA; v_gene: TRBV5-1; CDR3aa: CASSTPSGSTDTQYF; CDR3nt: TGCGCCAGCAGCACTCCTAGCGGGAGCACAGATACGCAGTATTTT
d_gene: TRBD1; j_gene: TRBJ1-5; abundance: NA; v_gene: TRBV28; CDR3aa: CASSIQGVNQPQHF; CDR3nt: TGTGCCAGCAGCATACAGGGGGTCAATCAGCCCCAGCATTTT
d_gene: TRBD2; j_gene: TRBJ2-7; abundance: NA; v_gene: TRBV27; CDR3aa: CASSSGGPYEQYF; CDR3nt: TGTGCCAGCAGTTCGGGGGGACCCTACGAGCAGTACTTC
d_gene: TRBD2; j_gene: TRBJ2-1; abundance: once; v_gene: TRBV5-4; CDR3aa: CASSGTSGSSYNEQFF; CDR3nt: TGTGCCAGCAGCGGGACTAGCGGAAGCTCCTACAATGAGCAGTTCTTC
d_gene: TRBD1; j_gene: TRBJ2-7; abundance: NA; v_gene: TRBV4-2; CDR3aa: CASSHISGTGIGEQYF; CDR3nt: TGTGCCAGCAGCCACATTTCCGGGACAGGCATTGGGGAGCAGTACTTC
d_gene: TRBD1; j_gene: TRBJ2-7; abundance: once; v_gene: TRBV6-1; CDR3aa: CASSGGQGRHEQYF; CDR3nt: TGTGCCAGCAGTGGGGGACAGGGTCGCCACGAGCAGTACTTC
d_gene: TRBD2; j_gene: TRBJ2-7; abundance: NA; v_gene: TRBV11-2; CDR3aa: CASTTGLAAPYEQYF; CDR3nt: TGTGCCAGCACCACCGGACTAGCGGCCCCCTACGAGCAGTACTTC
d_gene: TRBD2; j_gene: TRBJ2-2; abundance: NA; v_gene: TRBV29-1; CDR3aa: CSVAKREMTGELFF; CDR3nt: TGCAGCGTTGCAAAGCGGGAGATGACCGGGGAGCTGTTTTTT
d_gene: TRBD1; j_gene: TRBJ2-1; abundance: NA; v_gene: TRBV27; CDR3aa: CASSPGTGVNEQFF; CDR3nt: TGTGCCAGCAGCCCTGGGACAGGGGTAAATGAGCAGTTCTTC
d_gene: TRBD2; j_gene: TRBJ2-2; abundance: NA; v_gene: TRBV29-1; CDR3aa: CSVGRGTPGELFF; CDR3nt: TGCAGCGTTGGGCGGGGGACCCCCGGGGAGCTGTTTTTT
d_gene: NA; j_gene: TRBJ2-1; abundance: NA; v_gene: TRBV9; CDR3aa: CASSAYKRQSYNEQFF; CDR3nt: TGTGCCAGCAGCGCCTACAAGCGGCAGTCCTACAATGAGCAGTTCTTC
d_gene: TRBD1; j_gene: TRBJ2-7; abundance: NA; v_gene: TRBV7-2; CDR3aa: CASSLGVGQNHEQYF; CDR3nt: TGTGCCAGCAGCTTAGGGGTGGGACAGAACCACGAGCAGTACTTC
d_gene: TRBD2; j_gene: TRBJ2-2; abundance: NA; v_gene: TRBV7-3; CDR3aa: CASSSGLAATTGELFF; CDR3nt: TGTGCCAGCAGCTCCGGACTAGCGGCTACCACCGGGGAGCTGTTTTTT
d_gene: NA; j_gene: TRBJ2-7; abundance: few; v_gene: TRBV2; CDR3aa: CASSEARESYEQYF; CDR3nt: TGTGCCAGCAGTGAAGCCCGAGAGTCCTACGAGCAGTACTTC
d_gene: TRBD1; j_gene: TRBJ1-2; abundance: NA; v_gene: TRBV19; CDR3aa: CASSGGDRLPYGYTF; CDR3nt: TGTGCCAGTAGTGGAGGGGACAGATTACCCTATGGCTACACCTTC